These 3 T cell receptor beta chains came from one sample sequenced in a study of Ad26.COV2.S vaccination and SARS-CoV-2 variants. Profiling relied on immunoSEQ multiplex PCR, and the TCRdb table lists in-frame clones only, not all of them. The table includes approximately 300,000 clones, about 85% detected once. The treatment: some 20 received Ad26.COV2.S at low or high dose, single or two shots; about 5 received placebo; per-sample allocation not given. It was on day 63 after the first vaccine or placebo injection that samples were taken. The source material was peripheral blood, sampled in a trial of Ad26.COV2.S vaccine versus placebo. All receptors derive from a person aged 18-65 years who received the Ad26.COV2.S COVID-19 vaccine or a placebo.

This chain links TRBV7-2 with TRBJ2-5; TRBD2 might be the D (5 bases). This CDR3 spans 14 amino acids. Trimming took 1 base from V and 1 from J, leaving 7 bases between them. Per germline, CDR1 SGHTA and CDR2 FQGNSA. The CDR3 DNA reads TGTGCCAGCAGCTTAGTGGGGAGCCAAGAGACCCAGTACTTC. As protein: CASSLVGSQETQYF.

The chain employs TRBV2 and TRBJ1-2; no definite D call. This CDR3 has 12 residues. Germline V gene lookup returns CDR1 SNHLY and CDR2 FYNNEI. Trimming removed 6 bases from V and 5 bases from J, with 10 bases in between. The DNA of the CDR3 is TGTGCCAGCAGCGAACAGAGGTATGGCTACACCTTC. Amino acids: CASSEQRYGYTF.

The gene calls are TRBV5-1 and TRBJ2-5; perhaps D is TRBD1 or TRBD2 (6 bases each). CDR3 length equals 15 residues. Germline-derived CDR1 and CDR2 are SGHRS and YFSETQ. The V gene lost 3 bases and the J gene lost 3 bases, with 15 bases spanning the gap. The CDR3 sequence is CASSSGGSREETQYF. CDR3 DNA sequence: TGCGCCAGCAGCTCCGGGGGCAGCAGGGAAGAGACCCAGTACTTC.